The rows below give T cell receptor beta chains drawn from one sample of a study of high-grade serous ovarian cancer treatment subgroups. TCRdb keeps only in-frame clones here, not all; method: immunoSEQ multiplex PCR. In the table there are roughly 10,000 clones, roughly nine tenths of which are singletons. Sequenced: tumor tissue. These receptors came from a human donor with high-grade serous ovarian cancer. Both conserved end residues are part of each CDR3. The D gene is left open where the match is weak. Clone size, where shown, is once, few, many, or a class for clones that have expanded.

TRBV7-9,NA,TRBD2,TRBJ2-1,CASSFSPGRAYDEQFF,TGTGCCAGCAGCTTTTCCCCCGGGAGGGCCTATGATGAGCAGTTCTTC
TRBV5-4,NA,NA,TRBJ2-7,CASTASSQGLGEQYF,TGTGCCAGCACCGCCTCGTCGCAGGGCTTGGGGGAGCAGTACTTC
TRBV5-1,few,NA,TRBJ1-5,CASSPGSGGGDQPQHF,TGCGCCAGCAGCCCGGGTTCCGGGGGCGGAGATCAGCCCCAGCATTTT
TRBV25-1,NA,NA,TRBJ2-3,CASSDFRGGTDTQYF,TGTGCCAGCAGTGATTTCAGGGGTGGCACAGATACGCAGTATTTT
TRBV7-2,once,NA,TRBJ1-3,CASSLGPSGNTIYF,TGTGCCAGCAGCTTAGGACCCTCTGGAAACACCATATATTTT
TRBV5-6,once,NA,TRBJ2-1,CASSPPSGSYNEQFF,TGTGCCAGCAGCCCACCGTCCGGTTCCTACAATGAGCAGTTCTTC
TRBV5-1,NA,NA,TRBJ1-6,CASSLDGGAASPLHF,TGCGCCAGCAGCTTGGATGGGGGGGCGGCTTCACCCCTCCACTTT
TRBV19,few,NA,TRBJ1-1,CASSIGNTEAFF,TGTGCCAGTAGTATTGGGAACACTGAAGCTTTCTTT
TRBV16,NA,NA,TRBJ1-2,CASSQSQGPYGYTF,TGTGCCAGCAGCCAATCCCAGGGACCCTATGGCTACACCTTC
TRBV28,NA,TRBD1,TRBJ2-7,CASSVRQGRYEQYF,TGTGCCAGCAGTGTACGACAGGGTAGGTACGAGCAGTACTTC
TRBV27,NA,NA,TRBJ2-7,CASSYRDDYEQYF,TGTGCCAGCAGTTACAGAGACGACTACGAGCAGTACTTC
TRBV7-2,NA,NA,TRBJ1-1,CASSRGGTRNTEAFF,TGTGCCAGCAGCCGGGGAGGGACCAGGAACACTGAAGCTTTCTTT
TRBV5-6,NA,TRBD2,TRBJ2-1,CASSLVPSGSYNEQFF,TGTGCCAGCAGCTTGGTACCTAGCGGCTCCTACAATGAGCAGTTCTTC
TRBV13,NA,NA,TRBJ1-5,CASSLGGWSQPQHF,TGTGCCAGCAGCTTAGGAGGGTGGTCTCAGCCCCAGCATTTT
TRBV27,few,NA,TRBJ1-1,CASSLSRNTEAFF,TGTGCCAGCAGTTTATCTCGTAACACTGAAGCTTTCTTT
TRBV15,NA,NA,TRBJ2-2,CATSVRMDTGELFF,TGTGCCACCAGCGTTCGAATGGACACCGGGGAGCTGTTTTTT
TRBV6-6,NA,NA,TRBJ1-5,CASSNPGTNQPQHF,TGTGCCAGCAGTAACCCCGGGACAAATCAGCCCCAGCATTTT
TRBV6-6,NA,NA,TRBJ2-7,CASSLTGEQYF,TGTGCCAGCAGCCTCACAGGAGAGCAGTACTTC
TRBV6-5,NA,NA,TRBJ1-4,CATQTARNEKLFF,TGTGCCACCCAGACAGCCCGAAATGAAAAACTGTTTTTT
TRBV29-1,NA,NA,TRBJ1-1,CSVGETEAFF,TGCAGCGTTGGTGAAACTGAAGCTTTCTTT
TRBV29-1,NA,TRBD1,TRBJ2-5,CSGRQGSYETQYF,TGCAGCGGCCGACAGGGGTCATATGAGACCCAGTACTTC
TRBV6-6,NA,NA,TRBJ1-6,CASRVQGNNSPLHF,TGTGCCAGCAGGGTACAGGGTAATAATTCACCCCTCCACTTT
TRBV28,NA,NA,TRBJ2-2,CASSLRTGELFF,TGTGCCAGCAGTTTACGCACCGGGGAGCTGTTTTTT
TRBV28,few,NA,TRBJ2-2,CASSFPTGELFF,TGTGCCAGCAGTTTCCCTACCGGGGAGCTGTTTTTT
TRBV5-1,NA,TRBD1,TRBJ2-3,CASSLWGTGSGDTQYF,TGCGCCAGCAGCTTGTGGGGGACAGGGTCAGGGGATACGCAGTATTTT
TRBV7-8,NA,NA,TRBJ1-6,CASSLGLGMNSPLHF,TGTGCCAGCAGCTTAGGGCTGGGGATGAATTCACCCCTCCACTTT
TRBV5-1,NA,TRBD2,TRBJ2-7,CASSLAGTSGSEQYF,TGCGCCAGCAGCTTGGCCGGGACTAGCGGGAGTGAGCAGTACTTC
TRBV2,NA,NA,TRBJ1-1,CASQVENTEAFF,TGTGCCAGCCAGGTGGAAAACACTGAAGCTTTCTTT
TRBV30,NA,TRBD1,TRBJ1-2,CAWSFGTGGMTGYTF,TGTGCCTGGAGTTTCGGGACAGGGGGTATGACTGGCTACACCTTC
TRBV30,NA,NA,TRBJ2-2,CAWGGNTGELFF,TGTGCCTGGGGGGGGAACACCGGGGAGCTGTTTTTT
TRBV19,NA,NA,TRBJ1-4,CASSTPEKLFF,TGTGCCAGTAGCACCCCCGAAAAACTGTTTTTT